A single sample gave rise to the 17 T cell receptor beta chains below, sequenced in a study of molecular identifiers for immune sequencing clone quantification listed by TCRdb under 2018. The library came from PCR. The listed sequencing device is NextSeq 500. TCRdb reprocessing: public reads trimmed at Q25 with fastp, clones called with MiXCR, in-frame beta chains kept. Every distinct CDR3 protein forms one entry, paired with its most common genes and DNA. The sample table lists some 320,000 distinct CDR3 sequences, about 22% of them with a count of one. Clones ranked in the top ten supply 0.65% to 0.75% of the sample. The sequencing input was naive CD8+ T cells from blood, with Jurkat cell RNA spiked in. The cell subset or site label on this specimen signifies: FACS-sorted CD8+CD4-CCR7+CD45RA+ naive T cells. All receptors come from a human donor in good health. Some libraries in this study had Jurkat cell RNA spiked in.

In this sample, this clonotype turned up many times. This sequence joins TRBV7-9 and TRBJ1-5, with D perhaps matching TRBD1 (5 bases). V was shortened by 5 bases and J by 3 bases, with 11 bases between the two germline ends. Germline V lookup: CDR1 SEHNR, CDR2 FQNEAQ (reference sequence). There are 14 residues in the CDR3. CDR3 DNA: TGTGCCAGCAGCGGGGGGGAGAACAATCAGCCCCAGCATTTT. As protein: CASSGGENNQPQHF. Based on the CDR3 plus reference TRBV7-9 and TRBJ1-5, the full variable domain is DTGVSQNPRHKITKRGQNVTFRCDPISEHNRLYWYRQTLGQGPEFLTYFQNEAQLEKSRLLSDRFSAERPKGSFSTLEIQRTEQGDSAMYLCASSGGENNQPQHFGDGTRLSIL.

Note on this clonotype: Mismatch with germline at one junction end may stem from a read error. V and J are TRBV6-2 or TRBV6-3 and TRBJ1-1; perhaps TRBD1 as D (6 bases). Germline assignment: CDR1 MNHEY and CDR2 SVGEGT. The CDR3 extends over 14 amino acids. CDR3 bases: TGTGCCAGCGCCGGGACATCCATGAACACTGAAGCTCTCTTT. This codes for CASAGTSMNTEALF.

The V gene is TRBV12-3 or TRBV12-4, the J gene TRBJ2-1; TRBD2 matches 9 bases. Losses at the gene ends were 4 bases for V and 9 bases for J; bases not matched to a gene: 13. This CDR3 is built from 16 residues. The CDR3 region has the DNA TGTGCCAGCAGTTATGGCGGGAGGGGGGCGCGAGGTGAGCAGTTCTTC. As protein: CASSYGGRGARGEQFF.

This clonotype showed up many times. The chain employs TRBV7-9 and TRBJ2-7, with TRBD2 matching over 13 bases. This CDR3 is built from 18 residues. Losses at the gene ends were 5 bases for V and 0 bases for J; bases not matched to a gene: 10. Germline V gene data show CDR1 as SEHNR and CDR2 as FQNEAQ (reference sequence). CDR3 residues: CASSPRGLAGESSYEQYF. The CDR3 DNA reads as TGTGCCAGCAGCCCAAGAGGACTAGCGGGAGAATCCTCCTACGAGCAGTACTTC.

A note on this clonotype: One end of the junction does not line up with germline, which may come from a read error. The chain recombines TRBV4-3 with TRBJ2-1, with TRBD2 matching over 7 bases. Germline CDR1 is LGHNA and CDR2 is YSLEER. The CDR3 totals 16 residues. The CDR3 is CASGQSGLADYNEQFF. The CDR3 DNA reads as TGCGCCAGCGGCCAATCCGGGCTAGCGGACTACAATGAGCAGTTCTTC.

Turning to this clonotype: A single base separates this from a much larger clone, so it may be a read error. This is likely a read error, given that the CDR3 carries no conserved phenylalanine or tryptophan at its end. CDR3 sequence: CASSQEGRSQMGVHEQFS. The DNA of the CDR3 is TGTGCCAGCAGCCAAGAAGGAAGAAGTCAGATGGGGGTCCATGAGCAGTTCTCC. The J gene is TRBJ2-1, the V gene TRBV7-2; perhaps D is TRBD1 or TRBD2 (5 bases each). Germline V CDR1 and CDR2: SGHTA, FQGNSA. The V and J ends lost 5 bases and 8 bases respectively, with 28 bases between them. CDR3 size: 18 residues.

Only one count was recorded for this clonotype. A read error is possible here, since a much larger clone lies one base away. The rearrangement links TRBV14 to TRBJ1-5; D is perhaps TRBD1 (6 bases). CDR1 is SGHDN, CDR2 FVKESK, per germline. Trimming stripped 4 bases from V and 3 bases from J, with 13 bases between. The CDR3 extends over 15 amino acids. Here the CDR3 DNA reads TGTGCCAGCAGCCGATGGGGGCAGCACAATCAGCCCCAGCATTTT. Its translation: CASSRWGQHNQPQHF.

This chain joins TRBV20-1 and TRBJ2-5, with TRBD2 matching over 9 bases. V gave up 1 base and J gave up 1 base; unmatched junction bases: 1. The CDR3 spans 14 residues. Germline lookup yields CDR1 DFQATT and CDR2 SNEGSKA (reference sequence). The CDR3 DNA reads TGCAGTGCTAGAGGCGGGGGGGTCCAAGAGACCCAGTACTTC. Its protein is CSARGGGVQETQYF.

Note on this clonotype: An end of the junction differs from the germline gene, which may be a read error. The V and J genes are TRBV28 and TRBJ1-2; D unresolved. CDR3 length: 14 amino acids. CDR1 is MDHEN, CDR2 SYDVKM, per germline. CDR3 residues: CASSFAQAHYSYTF. The DNA of the CDR3 is TGTGCCAGCAGTTTCGCGCAGGCACACTATAGCTACACCTTC.

Note on this clonotype: One end of the junction is discordant with germline, which a read error may explain. J is TRBJ2-7 and V is TRBV20-1; D is unresolved. The CDR3 length is 12 residues. Looked up from germline, CDR1 is DFQATT and CDR2 is SNEGSKA (reference sequence). The CDR3 loop is CSARDRSYEQNF. CDR3 DNA: TGCAGTGCTAGAGACAGGTCCTACGAGCAGAACTTC.

In the case of this clonotype: A much larger clone differs from this one at a single base, so this may be a read error. This chain joins TRBV29-1 and TRBJ1-1; D remains unclear. Germline assignment: CDR1 SQVTM and CDR2 ANQGSEA. The CDR3 length is 10 residues. CDR3 nucleotides: TGCAGCGGTGACTTAGGAGAAGCTCTCTTT. This gives the protein CSGDLGEALF.

The chain carries TRBV6-2 or TRBV6-3 and TRBJ1-5; D possibly corresponds to TRBD1 (6 bases). V dropped 2 bases and J dropped 3 bases, with 11 bases sitting between them. This CDR3 comprises 15 residues. CDR1 MNHEY and CDR2 SVGEGT come from the germline V gene. The CDR3 sequence: CASSYPGQINQPQHF. CDR3 nucleotide sequence: TGTGCCAGCAGTTACCCTGGACAGATCAATCAGCCCCAGCATTTT.

Details on this clonotype: One end of the junction varies from germline; a read error may be responsible. This chain uses TRBV27 with TRBJ2-1; 12 bases fit TRBD1. The CDR3 length is 19 residues. CDR1 is MNHEY and CDR2 is SMNVEV in the germline V gene (reference sequence). In DNA form, the CDR3 reads TGTGCCAGCAGTTTATGGAACCGACATGAGGGGACAGGGGGCAATGGGCAGTTCTTC. Its protein product is CASSLWNRHEGTGGNGQFF.

This clonotype has at least ten counts. The chain employs TRBV24-1 and TRBJ2-3; 10 nucleotides line up with TRBD2. Germline V gene lookup returns CDR1 KGHDR and CDR2 SFDVKD. The CDR3 loop spans 16 amino acids. The CDR3 reads CAQTSGVLTSTDTQYF. The CDR3 bases are TGTGCACAAACTAGCGGGGTTTTAACTAGCACAGATACGCAGTATTTT.

CDR3 residues: CASSQDWGARISPLHF. The CDR3 DNA reads as TGCGCCAGCAGCCAAGATTGGGGGGCTCGGATTTCACCCCTCCACTTT. The V gene is TRBV4-3, the J gene TRBJ1-6, with D maybe TRBD1 (6 bases). Per germline, CDR1 LGHNA and CDR2 YSLEER. This CDR3 region has 16 residues. V lost 0 bases and J 9 bases, leaving 15 bases between the germline ends.

To note about this clonotype: This may be a read error: a much more frequent sequence differs by one nucleotide. The chain combines TRBV13 with TRBJ2-3; D tentatively reads TRBD1 or TRBD2 (6 bases each). This CDR3 comprises 14 residues. Germline CDR1 PRHDT, CDR2 FYEKMQ (reference sequence). The CDR3 spells CASSGGSSADTQYF. CDR3 nucleotides: TGTGCTTCCTCCGGGGGCTCAAGCGCAGATACGCAGTATTTT. Full variable domain (rest looked up from reference TRBV13 and TRBJ2-3): AAGVIQSPRHLIKEKRETATLKCYPIPRHDTVYWYQQGPGQDPQFLISFYEKMQSDKGSIPDRFSAQQFSDYHSELNMSSLELGDSALYFCASSGGSSADTQYFGPGTRLTVL.

This clonotype occurred a few times. J is TRBJ1-2 and V is TRBV4-2; a weak D match, TRBD1 (5 bases). The V and J ends lost 4 bases and 7 bases respectively, with 16 bases between them. The CDR3 loop spans 14 amino acids. Germline assignment: CDR1 LGHNA and CDR2 YNFKEQ. The CDR3 sequence is CASSLLGGDCGYTF. CDR3 in DNA: TGTGCCAGCAGCCTCCTGGGGGGAGACTGTGGCTACACCTTC.